There are a few counts of the clone carrying this T cell receptor (beta chain). Its antigen is as yet unknown. Each TCR beta library was made by quantitative 5'-RACE that incorporated molecular barcodes. From the 5' RACE reads, TCRdb called clonotypes with MiXCR, one entry per CDR3 protein. Of about 340,000 distinct CDR3 sequences listed, about 15% are singletons. Germline lookup yields CDR1 DFQATT and CDR2 SNEGSKA (reference sequence). J gave up 5 bases and V 5 bases, and 6 bases lay outside the gene matches. The CDR3 is 14 residues long. This record comes from a study of CD8 T cells in ankylosing spondylitis. Study findings and constraints: Clones linked with disease were CD8+ and fairly uncommon in the peripheral blood. What seemed typical of ankylosing spondylitis blood was a TCR beta motif built from about eight highly homologous variants. Significant enrichment of disease-linked clones was reportedly seen in matched ankylosing spondylitis synovial fluid.

The source of this sequence is a male donor with ankylosing spondylitis or in good health (not recorded which). The specimen sequenced was blood, either unsorted or a sorted T cell fraction (not recorded which). This chain uses TRBV20-1 with TRBJ2-5; 12 nucleotides agree with TRBD2. CDR3 in amino acids: CSAPSGGARETQYF. For the CDR3, the DNA is TGCAGTGCTCCTAGCGGGGGGGCCAGGGAGACCCAGTACTTC.